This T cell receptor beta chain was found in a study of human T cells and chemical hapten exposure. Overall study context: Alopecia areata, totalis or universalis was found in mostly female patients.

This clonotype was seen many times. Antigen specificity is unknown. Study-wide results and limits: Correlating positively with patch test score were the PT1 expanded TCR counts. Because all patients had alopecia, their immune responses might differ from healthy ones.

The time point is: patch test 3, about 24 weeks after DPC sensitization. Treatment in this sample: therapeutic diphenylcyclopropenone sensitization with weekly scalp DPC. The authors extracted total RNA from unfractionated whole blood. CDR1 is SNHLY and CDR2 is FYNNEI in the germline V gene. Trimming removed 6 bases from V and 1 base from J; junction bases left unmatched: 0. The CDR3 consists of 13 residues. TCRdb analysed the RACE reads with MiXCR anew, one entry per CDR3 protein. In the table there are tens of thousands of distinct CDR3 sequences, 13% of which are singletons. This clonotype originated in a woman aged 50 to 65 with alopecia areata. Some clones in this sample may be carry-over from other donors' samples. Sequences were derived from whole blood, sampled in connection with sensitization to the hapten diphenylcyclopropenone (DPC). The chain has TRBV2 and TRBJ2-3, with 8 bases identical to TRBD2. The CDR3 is CASRTSGTDTQYF. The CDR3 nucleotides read TGTGCCAGCAGGACTAGCGGCACAGATACGCAGTATTTT.